This T cell receptor beta chain was identified in a study of breast tumors, draining lymph nodes, adjacent tissues. Overall study results and limits: Compared with basal-like, luminal-like tumors shared significantly more repertoire with nontumor tissue. Tumor TCR diversity was below lymph nodes but above nontumor tissue. Tumor T cell lymph node origin was a supported hypothesis, not proven.

Breast cancer patients provided tissue from their axillary draining lymph nodes. As for this clonotype: As yet, its antigen is unknown. Germline and junction disagree at one end, which may indicate a read error.

Germline loops: CDR1 DFQATT, CDR2 SNEGSKA (reference sequence). The CDR3 totals 14 residues. One entry per CDR3 protein results from TCRdb running MiXCR on the multiplex PCR reads. The table has over 70,000 distinct CDR3 sequences, approximately 28% seen once; the top ten hold more than 7%. V is TRBV20-1 and J is TRBJ2-3; no clear D. Input material: axillary lymph node tissue. The source is a female donor with breast cancer. Some clones in this sample may be carry-over from other donors' samples. CDR3 in amino acids: CGATYLGHTDTQYF. The DNA of the CDR3 is TGCGGTGCCACCTACCTAGGGCACACAGATACGCAGTATTTT.